This T cell receptor beta chain is from a study of T cells in localized non-small cell lung cancer. Broader study findings: Multi-region tumor sequencing was not done, so intratumor heterogeneity could not be excluded. Uninvolved adjacent lung had more T cell clonality than any other tissue, topping tumor.

Concerning this clone: Its antigen is unknown.

Some clones are missing from TCRdb's copy, which holds only in-frame ones; the method was immunoSEQ multiplex PCR. The table lists 5,500 to 7,000 clones, 84% of them singletons. Germline V CDR1 and CDR2: MNHEY, SMNVEV (reference sequence). This CDR3 comprises 14 residues. V lost 6 bases to trimming and J lost 4 bases; unmatched junction nucleotides: 7. This specimen was peripheral blood mononuclear cells, taken before any cancer treatment. This receptor was taken from a female donor older than 55 with stage II lung adenocarcinoma. The rearrangement joins TRBV27 to TRBJ2-7; 9 bases are shared with TRBD1. The CDR3, as DNA: TGTGCCAGCAGGCCGGGACAGGGATCATACGAGCAGTACTTC. Its translation is CASRPGQGSYEQYF.